This TCR beta chain was obtained from a study of response to subunit inactivated influenza vaccine. The CDR3 has 16 amino acids. Deletions cut 3 bases from V and 0 bases from J, with 15 bases between. The V gene's germline CDR1 is ENHRY and CDR2 SYGVKD. The table lists this clonotype with a few counts. A single record per CDR3 protein comes from TCRdb applying MiXCR to the RT-PCR reads. Of 550,000 to 800,000 distinct CDR3 sequences listed, approximately 14% are singletons. The sample was PBMCs from blood, taken about 11 days after vaccination. The sequence came from a man aged 45-60 years who received an inactivated influenza vaccine. J is TRBJ2-7 and V is TRBV10-3, with D tentatively TRBD1 (5 bases). CDR3: CAISEGGARSSYEQYF. For the CDR3, the DNA is TGTGCCATCAGTGAAGGTGGGGCCCGAAGCTCCTACGAGCAGTACTTC.